These 29 T cell receptor beta chains came from one sample sequenced in a study of post-analysis software for immune sequencing data. These receptors' antigens are unknown. Points from the study as a whole: Compared with controls, patients had more of about 5 TRBV segments, including TRBV5-6, TRBV5-1 and TRBV20-1.

The library was made from cDNA and included unique molecular identifiers. TCRdb processed the PCR reads anew with MiXCR; each CDR3 protein has one entry. Among more than 500,000 distinct CDR3 sequences listed, roughly 34% were seen once. The source material was blood. These receptors were collected from a girl younger than 18 with multiple sclerosis.

This chain uses TRBV20-1 with TRBJ1-2, with 9 bases matching TRBD1. The CDR3 runs to 15 residues. The J segment lost 7 bases and the V segment lost 4 bases, leaving 13 bases of the junction unmatched. Germline loops: CDR1 DFQATT, CDR2 SNEGSKA (reference sequence). The CDR3 here is CSAKNRDRVGGGYTF. DNA of the CDR3: TGCAGTGCTAAAAACCGGGACAGGGTAGGGGGTGGCTACACCTTC.

CDR3 in DNA: TGTGCCAGCAGCTTAGGCACCGGGACAGGGGTTGAAGAGACCCAGTTCTTC. It codes for CASSLGTGTGVEETQFF. The chain is built from TRBV7-6 and TRBJ2-1; 10 bases match TRBD1. Germline-derived CDR1 and CDR2 are SGHVS and FNYEAQ. The V and J ends lost 1 base and 13 bases, in that order; junction bases with no gene match: 16. The CDR3 loop spans 17 amino acids. Full variable domain (missing parts from reference TRBV7-6 and TRBJ2-1): GAGVSQSPRYKVTKRGQDVALRCDPISGHVSLYWYRQALGQGPEFLTYFNYEAQQDKSGLPNDRFSAERPEGSISTLTIQRTEQRDSAMYRCASSLGTGTGVEETQFFGPGTRLTVL.

This chain uses TRBV7-9 with TRBJ2-4; D call uncertain. The closer fit of TRBJ2-7 to the DNA end suggests the J call may be wrong. The CDR3 totals 16 residues. Germline V gene lookup returns CDR1 SEHNR and CDR2 FQNEAQ (reference sequence). CDR3 coding DNA: TGTGCCAGCAGCGCCGCTCCGGCGACCCGAGCCTACGAGCAGTACTTC. Translated, it gives CASSAAPATRAYEQYF.

The chain couples TRBV2 to TRBJ2-7, with 11 positions matching TRBD2. Germline loops: CDR1 SNHLY, CDR2 FYNNEI. J lost 1 base, V lost 4 bases, and 6 bases had no gene match. The CDR3 spans 16 residues. The CDR3 nucleotides are TGTGCCAGCAGTGTCTTACTAGCGGGGGCTTCCTACGAGCAGTACTTC. Amino acids: CASSVLLAGASYEQYF.

This clonotype was observed a few times. This chain uses TRBV7-3 with TRBJ2-1; 8 bases line up with TRBD2. V trimming: 5 bases; J trimming: 3 bases; junction bases outside the gene matches: 9. Germline assignment: CDR1 SGHTA and CDR2 FQGTGA. This CDR3 is 16 amino acids long. This chain's CDR3 is CASSPKAGAGYNEQFF. In DNA, the CDR3 is TGTGCCAGCAGCCCTAAAGCGGGGGCCGGCTACAATGAGCAGTTCTTC.

The chain uses TRBV5-1 and TRBJ1-2; unclear D gene. The CDR3 sequence is 11 residues long. Trimming removed 0 bases at V and 7 bases at J, with 4 bases between. CDR1 SGHRS and CDR2 YFSETQ come from the germline V gene. CDR3: CASSLGFGYTF. The CDR3 DNA follows: TGCGCCAGCAGCTTGGGGTTTGGCTACACCTTC.

CDR3 DNA: TGTGCCAGCAGTCAACAGAATCAGCCCCAGCATTTT. Its translation: CASSQQNQPQHF. The rearrangement joins TRBV13 to TRBJ1-5; the D is unclear. The germline V gene has CDR1 PRHDT and CDR2 FYEKMQ (reference sequence). The V and J ends lost 6 bases and 4 bases respectively, with 7 bases between them. This CDR3 is built from 12 residues.

The V gene is TRBV6-5, the J gene TRBJ2-7; 7 bases are a match to TRBD1. CDR3 size: 14 residues. Germline CDR1 and CDR2: MNHEY and SVGAGI. After removal of 4 bases from V and 2 bases from J, the junction contained 5 bases not matched to a gene. CDR3 loop: CASSSGTDPYEQYF. The CDR3 region has the DNA TGTGCCAGCAGTTCGGGGACAGATCCCTACGAGCAGTACTTC.

This clonotype appeared a few times. V and J are TRBV5-6 and TRBJ2-7; TRBD1 might be the D (5 bases). CDR3 size: 15 residues. Germline assignment: CDR1 SGHDT and CDR2 YYEEEE. V lost 1 base and J 5 bases, leaving 16 bases between the germline ends. The CDR3 sequence is CASSLSPGRSHEQYF. The CDR3 DNA is TGTGCCAGCAGCTTGTCCCCAGGGCGGTCCCACGAGCAGTACTTC.

The chain is built from TRBV3-1 and TRBJ2-3; tentative D call: TRBD1 (6 bases). Trimming pared 4 bases from V and 3 bases from J, leaving 17 bases between. CDR3 length: 16 residues. The germline V gene encodes CDR1 LGHDT and CDR2 YNNKEL (reference sequence). In DNA, the CDR3 is TGTGCCAGCAGCCCCCAGAAAGACAGGCTAACAGATACGCAGTATTTT. This encodes CASSPQKDRLTDTQYF.

This chain joins TRBV6-2 or TRBV6-3 and TRBJ2-1; D is uncertain. Germline CDR1 and CDR2: MNHEY and SVGEGT. The CDR3 length is 12 residues. V shed 6 bases and J shed 10 bases, with 13 bases lying between them. The CDR3 reads CASSLSRLEQFF. In DNA form, the CDR3 reads TGTGCCAGCAGCCTATCCCGTCTAGAGCAGTTCTTC.

The V call is TRBV20-1, the J call TRBJ1-6; D might be TRBD1 (5 bases). The CDR3 is 16 residues long. CDR1 is DFQATT, CDR2 SNEGSKA, per germline (reference sequence). V lost 3 bases and J lost 7, with 19 bases in between. The CDR3 nucleotides are TGCAGTGCTAGCGTACCTGCCGGACATTCCAATTCACCCCTCCACTTT. It is translated as CSASVPAGHSNSPLHF.

V usage is TRBV27 and J usage is TRBJ2-5; D possibly corresponds to TRBD2 (5 bases). This CDR3 is 18 amino acids long. V shed 6 bases and J shed 4 bases, with 27 bases lying between them. Germline V gene data show CDR1 as MNHEY and CDR2 as SMNVEV (reference sequence). The CDR3 spells CASRPPGSVALGPETQYF. The CDR3 nucleotides are TGTGCCAGCAGACCGCCGGGATCTGTAGCCCTGGGCCCAGAGACCCAGTACTTC.

The chain links TRBV3-1 to TRBJ1-2; 10 nucleotides line up with TRBD1. Germline trimming cut 1 base from V and 5 bases from J; bases unmatched to any gene: 4. CDR3 length: 15 residues. The germline V gene has CDR1 LGHDT and CDR2 YNNKEL (reference sequence). CDR3 loop: CASSQGDRGTYGYTF. In DNA form, the CDR3 reads TGTGCCAGCAGCCAAGGGGACAGGGGTACATATGGCTACACCTTC. Based on the CDR3 plus reference TRBV3-1 and TRBJ1-2, the full variable domain is DTAVSQTPKYLVTQMGNDKSIKCEQNLGHDTMYWYKQDSKKFLKIMFSYNNKELIINETVPNRFSPKSPDKAHLNLHINSLELGDSAVYFCASSQGDRGTYGYTFGSGTRLTVV.

The genes are TRBV5-1 and TRBJ2-7; 9 positions match TRBD1. The CDR3 covers 15 residues. Germline CDR1 and CDR2: SGHRS and YFSETQ. V lost 3 bases and J lost 3; bases outside the gene matches: 7. The DNA of the CDR3 is TGCGCCAGCAGCTCGGGACAGGGCATCATCTACGAGCAGTACTTC. It codes for CASSSGQGIIYEQYF. The full variable domain, completed using reference TRBV5-1 and TRBJ2-7, is KAGVTQTPRYLIKTRGQQVTLSCSPISGHRSVSWYQQTPGQGLQFLFEYFSETQRNKGNFPGRFSGRQFSNSRSEMNVSTLELGDSALYLCASSSGQGIIYEQYFGPGTRLTVT.

Many counts were recorded for this clonotype. The J gene is TRBJ2-7, the V gene TRBV4-2; either TRBD1 or TRBD2 may supply D (5 bases each). The CDR3 consists of 13 residues. Trimming took 5 bases from V and 4 from J, leaving 12 bases between them. Germline-derived CDR1 and CDR2 are LGHNA and YNFKEQ. The CDR3 loop reads CASSANWGYEQYF. CDR3 nucleotide sequence: TGTGCCAGCAGCGCGAATTGGGGGTACGAGCAGTACTTC.

The gene calls are TRBV7-2 and TRBJ2-2; D is uncertain. Between the trimmed V and J ends, which lost 4 bases and 0 bases, there was a span of 9 bases. The length of the CDR3 is 15 residues. Germline CDR1 and CDR2: SGHTA and FQGNSA. For the CDR3, the DNA is TGTGCCAGCAGCTCGGTTTTAACGAACACCGGGGAGCTGTTTTTT. Translation gives CASSSVLTNTGELFF. The full variable domain, with the rest looked up from reference TRBV7-2 and TRBJ2-2, is GAGVSQSPSNKVTEKGKDVELRCDPISGHTALYWYRQSLGQGLEFLIYFQGNSAPDKSGLPSDRFSAERTGGSVSTLTIQRTQQEDSAVYLCASSSVLTNTGELFFGEGSRLTVL.

Regarding this clonotype: The junction differs from germline at one of its ends, possibly a read error. The chain carries TRBV29-1 and TRBJ1-5; the D is unclear. The CDR3 length is 12 residues. Per germline, CDR1 SQVTM and CDR2 ANQGSEA. The CDR3 protein is CSDEWDNQPQHF. In DNA form, the CDR3 reads TGCAGCGATGAATGGGATAATCAGCCCCAGCATTTT.

This clonotype was counted a few times. The J gene is TRBJ2-7, the V gene TRBV11-2; D remains unclear. Germline V gene lookup returns CDR1 SGHAT and CDR2 FQNNGV. The CDR3 spans 11 residues. Trimming cost V 5 bases and J 9 bases, with 11 bases left between them. CDR3 loop: CASSPPPGQYF. The CDR3 nucleotides read TGTGCCAGCAGCCCGCCCCCCGGGCAGTACTTC. The variable domain in full, completed from reference TRBV11-2 and TRBJ2-7, reads EAGVAQSPRYKIIEKRQSVAFWCNPISGHATLYWYQQILGQGPKLLIQFQNNGVVDDSQLPKDRFSAERLKGVDSTLKIQPAKLEDSAVYLCASSPPPGQYFGPGTRLTVT.

This chain uses TRBV3-1 with TRBJ2-5, with TRBD2 matching 8 bases. The V gene end was trimmed by 4 bases and the J gene end by 5 bases; junction bases not matched to a gene: 12. There are 16 residues in the CDR3. Germline V gene lookup returns CDR1 LGHDT and CDR2 YNNKEL (reference sequence). The CDR3 DNA is TGTGCCAGCAGCCGATACGGGGTGAGCGGGGGCGAGACCCAGTACTTC. Its translation: CASSRYGVSGGETQYF.

This rearrangement joins TRBV4-2 to TRBJ2-7; D perhaps matches TRBD2 (6 bases). CDR1 LGHNA and CDR2 YNFKEQ come from the germline V gene. V was shortened by 0 bases and J by 2 bases, with 11 bases between the two germline ends. The CDR3 loop spans 15 amino acids. CDR3 bases: TGTGCCAGCAGCCAAGAGGTGGCGGGGACCTACGAGCAGTACTTC. It encodes CASSQEVAGTYEQYF.

V gene TRBV6-1 combines with J gene TRBJ2-7; maybe TRBD2 (6 bases). The CDR3 length is 14 residues. Trimming removed 4 bases at V and 7 bases at J, with 17 bases between. Looked up from germline, CDR1 is MNHNS and CDR2 is SASEGT. DNA for the CDR3: TGTGCCAGCAGTGTAACTACTAGCCCTGGTGAGCAGTACTTC. As protein: CASSVTTSPGEQYF.

V usage is TRBV6-6 and J usage is TRBJ2-1; 10 bases match TRBD1. This CDR3 has 16 amino acids. CDR1 is MNHNY and CDR2 is SVGAGI in the germline V gene (reference sequence). The trim removed 7 bases at V and 2 bases at J, leaving 8 bases unmatched. CDR3 amino acids: CASTKGQGLAYNEQFF. The CDR3 coding sequence is TGTGCCAGCACCAAGGGACAGGGGTTGGCCTACAATGAGCAGTTCTTC.

A few counts support this clonotype. This chain connects TRBV11-2 to TRBJ1-2; no firm D call. Trimming removed 4 bases from V and 7 bases from J, with 19 bases in between. This CDR3 region has 15 residues. Germline loops: CDR1 SGHAT, CDR2 FQNNGV. For the CDR3, the DNA is TGTGCCAGCAGCTCCCTGGAACAGAAACGGTTTGGCTACACCTTC. It yields the protein CASSSLEQKRFGYTF.

The rearrangement links TRBV28 to TRBJ2-5; no clear D. The better agreement between TRBJ2-7 and the DNA end casts doubt on the J call. Germline V gene lookup returns CDR1 MDHEN and CDR2 SYDVKM. This CDR3 is 12 amino acids long. CDR3: CASSTRLLEQYF. The CDR3 DNA sequence: TGTGCCAGCAGTACCCGTTTGCTCGAGCAGTACTTC.

The V and J genes are TRBV6-1 and TRBJ2-5; 13 nucleotides agree with TRBD2. V was pared by 2 bases and J by 5 bases, with 5 bases of the junction left unmatched. Germline V gene lookup returns CDR1 MNHNS and CDR2 SASEGT. The CDR3 is 16 amino acids. CDR3: CASSETGTSGVETQYF. DNA of the CDR3: TGTGCCAGCAGTGAAACCGGGACTAGCGGGGTGGAGACCCAGTACTTC.

With respect to this clonotype: A junction boundary mismatches the germline segment, possibly from a read error. The rearrangement uses TRBV15 and TRBJ1-2, with TRBD1 as a possible D gene (5 bases). The length of the CDR3 is 16 residues. In germline, CDR1 is LNHNV, CDR2 YYDKDF (reference sequence). CDR3 nucleotide sequence: TGTGCCACCAGCGTTGAGGCCGGGACGTACGGGTATGACTACACCTTC. Translated: CATSVEAGTYGYDYTF.

This clonotype has only a few counts. V gene TRBV10-2 combines with J gene TRBJ2-1; D tentatively reads TRBD1 or TRBD2 (5 bases each). The ends were cut back, 2 bases at V and 10 bases at J, with 18 bases in the middle. The CDR3 sequence is 15 residues long. Germline loops: CDR1 WSHSY, CDR2 SAAADI. The CDR3 coding sequence is TGCGCCAGCAGTGAGGCTAGCAAAGGGGCTGGAGAGCAGTTCTTC. Translated, it gives CASSEASKGAGEQFF.

This clonotype was found many times. The V call is TRBV29-1, the J call TRBJ2-1, with D possibly TRBD2 on 6 matching bases. Germline V gene sequence: CDR1 SQVTM, CDR2 ANQGSEA. CDR3 size: 14 residues. Trimming took 6 bases from V and 9 from J, leaving 21 bases between them. The CDR3 is CSVTLGLSYGEQFF. The CDR3 nucleotides read TGCAGCGTGACCCTGGGACTCAGCTATGGTGAGCAGTTCTTC.